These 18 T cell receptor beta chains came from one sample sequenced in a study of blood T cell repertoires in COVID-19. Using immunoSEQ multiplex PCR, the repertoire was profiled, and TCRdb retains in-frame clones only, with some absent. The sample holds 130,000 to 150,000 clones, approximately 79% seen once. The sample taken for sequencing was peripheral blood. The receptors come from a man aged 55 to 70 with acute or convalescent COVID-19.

CDR3 nucleotide sequence: TGTGCCAGTGGGGCAGGGGACATCCGCAATCAGCCCCAGCATTTT. Residues: CASGAGDIRNQPQHF. The chain links TRBV19 to TRBJ1-5; tentative D call: TRBD1 (6 bases). The CDR3 is 15 amino acids. Germline values: CDR1 LNHDA, CDR2 SQIVND (reference sequence). The V end lost 8 bases, the J end lost 2 bases, and 16 bases lay between the germline ends. Full variable domain (missing parts from reference TRBV19 and TRBJ1-5): DGGITQSPKYLFRKEGQNVTLSCEQNLNHDAMYWYRQDPGQGLRLIYYSQIVNDFQKGDIAEGYSVSREKKESFPLTVTSAQKNPTAFYLCASGAGDIRNQPQHFGDGTRLSIL.

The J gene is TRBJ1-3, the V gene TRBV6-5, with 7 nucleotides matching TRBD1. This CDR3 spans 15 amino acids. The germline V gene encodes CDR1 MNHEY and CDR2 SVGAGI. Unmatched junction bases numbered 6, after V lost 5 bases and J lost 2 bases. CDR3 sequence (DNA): TGTGCCAGCAGTCCGACAGGGCAGACTGGAAACACCATATATTTT. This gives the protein CASSPTGQTGNTIYF.

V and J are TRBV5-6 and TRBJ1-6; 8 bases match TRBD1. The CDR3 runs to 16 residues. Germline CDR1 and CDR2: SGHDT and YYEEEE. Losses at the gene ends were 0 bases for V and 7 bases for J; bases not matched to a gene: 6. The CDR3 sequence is CASSLVAGQGNSPLHF. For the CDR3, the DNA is TGTGCCAGCAGCTTGGTTGCTGGACAGGGAAATTCACCCCTCCACTTT.

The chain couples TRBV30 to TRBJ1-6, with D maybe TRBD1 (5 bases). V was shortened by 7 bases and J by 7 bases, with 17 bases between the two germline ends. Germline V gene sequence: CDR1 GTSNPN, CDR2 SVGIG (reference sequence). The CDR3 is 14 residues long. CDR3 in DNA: TGTGCCTCCTCCCCGACAGCTTGGAATTCACCCCTCCACTTT. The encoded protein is CASSPTAWNSPLHF.

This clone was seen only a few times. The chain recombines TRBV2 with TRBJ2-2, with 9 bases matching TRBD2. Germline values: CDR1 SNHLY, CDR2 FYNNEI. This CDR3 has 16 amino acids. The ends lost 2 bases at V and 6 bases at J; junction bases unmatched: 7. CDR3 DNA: TGTGCCAGCAGTGAAAGAGTAGCGGGAGTGGCCGGGGAGCTGTTTTTT. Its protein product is CASSERVAGVAGELFF.

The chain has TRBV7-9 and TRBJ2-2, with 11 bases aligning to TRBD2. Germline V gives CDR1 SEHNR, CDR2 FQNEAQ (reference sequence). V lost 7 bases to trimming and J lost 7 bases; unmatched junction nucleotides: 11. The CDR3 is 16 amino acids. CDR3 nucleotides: TGTGCCAGCAACTTGAATTCCGGGACTAGCGGCGGGGAGCTGTTTTTT. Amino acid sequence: CASNLNSGTSGGELFF.

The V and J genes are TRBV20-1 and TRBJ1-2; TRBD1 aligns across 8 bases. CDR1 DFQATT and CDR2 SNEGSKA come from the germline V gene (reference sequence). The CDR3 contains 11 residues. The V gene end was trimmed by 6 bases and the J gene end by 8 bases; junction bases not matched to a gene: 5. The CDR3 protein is CSANRGDGYTF. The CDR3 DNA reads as TGCAGTGCGAACAGGGGGGACGGCTACACCTTC.

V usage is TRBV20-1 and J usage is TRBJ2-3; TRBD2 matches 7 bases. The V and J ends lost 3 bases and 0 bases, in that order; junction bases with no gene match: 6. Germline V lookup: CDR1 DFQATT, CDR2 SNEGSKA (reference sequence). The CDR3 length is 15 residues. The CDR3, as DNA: TGCAGTGCTAGTCGGAGCGGGGATAGCACAGATACGCAGTATTTT. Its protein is CSASRSGDSTDTQYF.

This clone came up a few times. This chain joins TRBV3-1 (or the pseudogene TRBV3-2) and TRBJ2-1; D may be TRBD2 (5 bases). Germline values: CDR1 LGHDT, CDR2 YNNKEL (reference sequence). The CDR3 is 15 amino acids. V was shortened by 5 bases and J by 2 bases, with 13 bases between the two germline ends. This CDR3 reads CASSDREQAYNEQFF. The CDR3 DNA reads TGTGCCAGCAGCGACCGGGAACAAGCCTACAATGAGCAGTTCTTC.

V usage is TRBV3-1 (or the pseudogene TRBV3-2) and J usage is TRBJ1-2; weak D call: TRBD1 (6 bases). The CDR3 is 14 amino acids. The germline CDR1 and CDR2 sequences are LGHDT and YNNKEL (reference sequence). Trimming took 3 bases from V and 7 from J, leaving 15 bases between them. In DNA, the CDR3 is TGTGCCAGCAGCCAGTTTCCGGGGGGCTCTGGCTACACCTTC. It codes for CASSQFPGGSGYTF.

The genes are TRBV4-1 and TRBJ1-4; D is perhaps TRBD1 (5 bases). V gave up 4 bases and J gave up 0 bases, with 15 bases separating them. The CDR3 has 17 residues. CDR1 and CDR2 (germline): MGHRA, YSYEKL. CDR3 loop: CASSLRFRDATNEKLFF. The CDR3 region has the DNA TGCGCCAGCAGCCTAAGATTCAGGGATGCAACTAATGAAAAACTGTTTTTT.

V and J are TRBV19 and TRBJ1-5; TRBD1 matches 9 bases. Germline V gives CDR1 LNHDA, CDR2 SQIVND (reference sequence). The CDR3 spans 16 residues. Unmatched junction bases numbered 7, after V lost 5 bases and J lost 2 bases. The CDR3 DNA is TGTGCCAGTAGTCCCGGGACAGGGCTGGGCAATCAGCCCCAGCATTTT. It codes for CASSPGTGLGNQPQHF.

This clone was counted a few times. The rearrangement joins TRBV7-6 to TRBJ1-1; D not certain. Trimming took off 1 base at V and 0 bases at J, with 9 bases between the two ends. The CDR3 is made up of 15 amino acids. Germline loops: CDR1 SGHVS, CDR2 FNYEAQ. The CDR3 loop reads CASSLVDTLNTEAFF. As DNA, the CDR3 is TGTGCCAGCAGCTTAGTTGACACCTTGAACACTGAAGCTTTCTTT.

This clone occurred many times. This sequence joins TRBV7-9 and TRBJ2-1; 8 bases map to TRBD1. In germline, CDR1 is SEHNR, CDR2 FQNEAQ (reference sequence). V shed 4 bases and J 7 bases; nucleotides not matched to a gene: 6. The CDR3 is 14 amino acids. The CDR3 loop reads CASSYRDRWNEQFF. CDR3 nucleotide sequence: TGTGCCAGCAGCTACCGGGACAGGTGGAATGAGCAGTTCTTC.

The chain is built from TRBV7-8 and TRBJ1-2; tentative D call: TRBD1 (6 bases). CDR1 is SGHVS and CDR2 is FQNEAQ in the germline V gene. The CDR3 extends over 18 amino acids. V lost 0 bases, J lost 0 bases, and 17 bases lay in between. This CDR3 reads CASSLAPPIRGANYGYTF. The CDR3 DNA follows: TGTGCCAGCAGCTTAGCGCCCCCAATCAGGGGAGCTAACTATGGCTACACCTTC.

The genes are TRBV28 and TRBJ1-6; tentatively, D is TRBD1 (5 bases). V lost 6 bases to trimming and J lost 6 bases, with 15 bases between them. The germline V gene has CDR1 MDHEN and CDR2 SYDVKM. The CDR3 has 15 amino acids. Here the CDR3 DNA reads TGTGCCAGCAGACGCGACAGAGAACCTAATTCACCCCTCCACTTT. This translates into CASRRDREPNSPLHF.

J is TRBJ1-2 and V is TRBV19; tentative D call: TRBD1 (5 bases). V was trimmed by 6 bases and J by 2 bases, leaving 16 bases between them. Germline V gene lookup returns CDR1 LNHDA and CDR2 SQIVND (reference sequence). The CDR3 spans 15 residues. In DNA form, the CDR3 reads TGTGCCAGTAGCCCGTGGAGGGGATCGAACTATGGCTACACCTTC. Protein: CASSPWRGSNYGYTF.

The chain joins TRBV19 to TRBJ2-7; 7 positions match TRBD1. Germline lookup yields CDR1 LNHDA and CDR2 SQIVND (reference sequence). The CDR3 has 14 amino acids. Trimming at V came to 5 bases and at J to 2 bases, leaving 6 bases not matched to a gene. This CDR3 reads CASSATGQPYEQYF. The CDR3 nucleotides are TGTGCCAGTAGTGCCACGGGACAGCCCTACGAGCAGTACTTC. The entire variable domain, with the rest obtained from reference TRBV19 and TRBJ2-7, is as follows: DGGITQSPKYLFRKEGQNVTLSCEQNLNHDAMYWYRQDPGQGLRLIYYSQIVNDFQKGDIAEGYSVSREKKESFPLTVTSAQKNPTAFYLCASSATGQPYEQYFGPGTRLTVT.